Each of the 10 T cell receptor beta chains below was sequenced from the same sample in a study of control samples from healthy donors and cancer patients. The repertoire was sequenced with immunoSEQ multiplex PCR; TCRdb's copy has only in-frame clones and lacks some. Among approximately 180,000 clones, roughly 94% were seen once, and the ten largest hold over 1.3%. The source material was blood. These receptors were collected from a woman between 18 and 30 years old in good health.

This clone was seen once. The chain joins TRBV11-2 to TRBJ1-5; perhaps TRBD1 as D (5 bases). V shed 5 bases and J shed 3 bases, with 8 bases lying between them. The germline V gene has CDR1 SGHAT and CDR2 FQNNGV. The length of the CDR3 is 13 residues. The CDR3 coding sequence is TGTGCCAGCAGCGAAGGGACCAATCAGCCCCAGCATTTT. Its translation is CASSEGTNQPQHF.

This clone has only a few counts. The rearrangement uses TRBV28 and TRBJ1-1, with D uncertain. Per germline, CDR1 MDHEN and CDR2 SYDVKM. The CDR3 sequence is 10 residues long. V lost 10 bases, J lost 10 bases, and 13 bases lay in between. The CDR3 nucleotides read TGTGCCACCTCATCCGAGTTAGCTTTCTTT. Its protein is CATSSELAFF.

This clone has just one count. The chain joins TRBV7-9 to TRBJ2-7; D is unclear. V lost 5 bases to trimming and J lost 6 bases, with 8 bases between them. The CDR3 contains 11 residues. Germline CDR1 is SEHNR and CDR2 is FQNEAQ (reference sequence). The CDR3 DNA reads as TGTGCCAGCAGCGTCTACGGCGAGCAGTACTTC. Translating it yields CASSVYGEQYF.

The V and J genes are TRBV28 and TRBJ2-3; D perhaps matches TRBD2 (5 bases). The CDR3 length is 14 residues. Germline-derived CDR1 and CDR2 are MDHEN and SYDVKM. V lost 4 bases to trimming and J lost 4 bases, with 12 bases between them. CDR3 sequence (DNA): TGTGCCAGCAGTTCACCTCGGAGGCCAGATACGCAGTATTTT. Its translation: CASSSPRRPDTQYF. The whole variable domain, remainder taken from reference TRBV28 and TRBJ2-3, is DVKVTQSSRYLVKRTGEKVFLECVQDMDHENMFWYRQDPGLGLRLIYFSYDVKMKEKGDIPEGYSVSREKKERFSLILESASTNQTSMYLCASSSPRRPDTQYFGPGTRLTVL.

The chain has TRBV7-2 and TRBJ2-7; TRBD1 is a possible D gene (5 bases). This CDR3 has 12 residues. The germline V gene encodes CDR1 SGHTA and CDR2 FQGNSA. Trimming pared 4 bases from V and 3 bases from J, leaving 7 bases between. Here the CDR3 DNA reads TGTGCCAGCAGCTCAGGGTACTACGAGCAGTACTTC. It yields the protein CASSSGYYEQYF.

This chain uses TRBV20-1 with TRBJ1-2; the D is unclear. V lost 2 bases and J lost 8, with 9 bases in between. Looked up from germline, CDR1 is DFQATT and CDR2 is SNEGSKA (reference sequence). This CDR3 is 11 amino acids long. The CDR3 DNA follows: TGCAGTGCTAGATGGGGAAGCGGCTACACCTTC. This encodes CSARWGSGYTF.

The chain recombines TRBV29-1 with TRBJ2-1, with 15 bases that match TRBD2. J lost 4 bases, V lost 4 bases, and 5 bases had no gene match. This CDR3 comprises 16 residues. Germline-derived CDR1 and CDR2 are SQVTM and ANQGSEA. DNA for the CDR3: TGCAGCGTTGGAGGAGGACTAGCGGGAGGGTACAATGAGCAGTTCTTC. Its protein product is CSVGGGLAGGYNEQFF.

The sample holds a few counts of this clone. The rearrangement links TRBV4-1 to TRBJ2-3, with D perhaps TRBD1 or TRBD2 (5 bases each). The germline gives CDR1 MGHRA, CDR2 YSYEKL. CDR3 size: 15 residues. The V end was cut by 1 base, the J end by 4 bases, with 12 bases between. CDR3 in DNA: TGCGCCAGCAGCCAAGTCGGGGCTCGGGCAGATACGCAGTATTTT. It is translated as CASSQVGARADTQYF.

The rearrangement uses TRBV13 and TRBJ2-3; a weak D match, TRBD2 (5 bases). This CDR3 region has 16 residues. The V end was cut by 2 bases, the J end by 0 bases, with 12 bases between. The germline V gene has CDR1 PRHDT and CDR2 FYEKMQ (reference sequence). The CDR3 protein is CASSLNGGRSTDTQYF. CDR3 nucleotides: TGTGCCAGCAGCTTAAATGGTGGGAGAAGCACAGATACGCAGTATTTT.

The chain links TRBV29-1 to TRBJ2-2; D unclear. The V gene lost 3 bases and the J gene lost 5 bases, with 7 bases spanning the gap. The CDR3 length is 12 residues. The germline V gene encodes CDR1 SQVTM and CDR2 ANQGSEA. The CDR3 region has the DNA TGCAGCGTTGAGGGCCCTACCGGGGAGCTGTTTTTT. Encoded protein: CSVEGPTGELFF.